The 17 T cell receptor beta chains reported below all come from one sample, sequenced in a study of cytomegalovirus exposure and HLA in healthy donors. PCR was performed using 60 Vbeta and 13 Jbeta primers. Clones were read by immunoSEQ multiplex PCR, and TCRdb kept only the in-frame ones, dropping some. The table lists some 270,000 clones, about four fifths of them singletons. The source material was PBMCs. The origin of the receptors is a girl aged 2-10 years in good health and CMV-seronegative.

This clone was picked up a small number of times. The V and J genes are TRBV18 and TRBJ1-2; D not resolved. Germline V gene sequence: CDR1 KGHSH, CDR2 LQKENI. Trimming took off 2 bases at V and 2 bases at J, with 9 bases between the two ends. The CDR3 spans 14 residues. The CDR3 nucleotides read TGTGCCAGCTCACCAGCGGTGGTCAACTATGGCTACACCTTC. It specifies CASSPAVVNYGYTF.

The rearrangement joins TRBV7-9 to TRBJ2-2; 11 bases are a match to TRBD1. The CDR3 has 16 amino acids. Trimming cost V 6 bases and J 6 bases; bases outside gene matches: 9. Germline CDR1 and CDR2: SEHNR and FQNEAQ (reference sequence). The CDR3 sequence: CASRPRTGGASGELFF. The DNA of the CDR3 is TGTGCCAGCAGACCACGGACAGGGGGCGCCTCCGGGGAGCTGTTTTTT.

The gene calls are TRBV6-5 and TRBJ2-7; maybe TRBD2 (5 bases). Germline V gene sequence: CDR1 MNHEY, CDR2 SVGAGI. This CDR3 spans 14 amino acids. Trimming cost V 2 bases and J 4 bases, with 12 bases left between them. This CDR3 reads CASSYSAGRYEQYF. CDR3 DNA: TGTGCCAGCAGTTACAGCGCGGGCCGGTACGAGCAGTACTTC.

J is TRBJ2-1 and V is TRBV28, with 9 bases matching TRBD1. The CDR3 loop spans 15 amino acids. Germline values: CDR1 MDHEN, CDR2 SYDVKM. V shed 5 bases, J shed 4 bases, and the junction held 6 bases outside the gene matches. The CDR3 DNA reads as TGTGCCAGCAGTGCCTCCGGGACAGGGTACAATGAGCAGTTCTTC. Translated, it gives CASSASGTGYNEQFF.

The chain has TRBV28 and TRBJ2-7; maybe TRBD1 (6 bases). Germline CDR1 is MDHEN and CDR2 is SYDVKM. This CDR3 contains 15 residues. V was trimmed by 6 bases and J by 5 bases, leaving 20 bases between them. The chain's CDR3 is CASRSPPGHANEQYF. The CDR3 DNA sequence: TGTGCCAGCAGGTCCCCCCCGGGACACGCCAACGAGCAGTACTTC.

The chain joins TRBV7-2 to TRBJ2-1, with D uncertain. The CDR3 has 14 amino acids. Germline lookup yields CDR1 SGHTA and CDR2 FQGNSA. Trimming took 5 bases from V and 3 from J, leaving 11 bases between them. CDR3 residues: CASSPTEYYNEQFF. The DNA of the CDR3 is TGTGCCAGCAGCCCCACTGAGTACTACAATGAGCAGTTCTTC.

This clone was seen more than once but under ten times. This chain connects TRBV7-3 to TRBJ2-1, with TRBD2 matching 9 bases. V trimming: 0 bases; J trimming: 1 base; junction bases outside the gene matches: 1. The CDR3 runs 16 residues. Germline CDR1 and CDR2: SGHTA and FQGTGA. The CDR3 nucleotides are TGTGCCAGCAGCTTAACGCTAGCGGGATCCTACAATGAGCAGTTCTTC. Protein product: CASSLTLAGSYNEQFF.

The sample holds a few counts of this clone. The chain is built from TRBV5-5 and TRBJ1-1; no definite D call. The CDR3 totals 14 residues. V was pared by 4 bases and J by 1 base, with 11 bases between. Per the germline V gene, CDR1 is SGHKS and CDR2 is YYEKEE (reference sequence). As DNA, the CDR3 is TGTGCCAGCAGCCCCCTTGGTAGGAACACTGAAGCTTTCTTT. Amino acid sequence: CASSPLGRNTEAFF. Full variable domain (rest looked up from reference TRBV5-5 and TRBJ1-1): DAGVTQSPTHLIKTRGQQVTLRCSPISGHKSVSWYQQVLGQGPQFIFQYYEKEERGRGNFPDRFSARQFPNYSSELNVNALLLGDSALYLCASSPLGRNTEAFFGQGTRLTVV.

The chain carries TRBV27 and TRBJ1-1; 10 nucleotides line up with TRBD1. The V gene end was trimmed by 5 bases and the J gene end by 4 bases; junction bases not matched to a gene: 4. CDR3 size: 14 residues. Germline lookup yields CDR1 MNHEY and CDR2 SMNVEV (reference sequence). CDR3 sequence reads: CASSRGQGFTEAFF. For the CDR3, the DNA is TGTGCCAGCAGTAGGGGACAGGGGTTCACTGAAGCTTTCTTT.

The chain recombines TRBV6-1 with TRBJ2-5; 10 bases are a match to TRBD2. This CDR3 is 14 amino acids long. CDR1 and CDR2 from the germline V gene are MNHNS and SASEGT. V lost 8 bases and J lost 5; bases outside the gene matches: 8. The CDR3 spells CASGNSGGYETQYF. CDR3 DNA sequence: TGTGCCAGCGGTAATAGCGGGGGGTACGAGACCCAGTACTTC.

The rearrangement joins TRBV7-2 to TRBJ1-1; D is unclear. V was clipped by 5 bases and J by 11 bases, with 15 bases between them. CDR3 length: 12 residues. CDR1 and CDR2 from the germline V gene are SGHTA and FQGNSA. This CDR3 reads CASSPPVRHAFF. The CDR3, as DNA: TGTGCCAGCAGCCCCCCCGTGCGGCACGCTTTCTTT.

The chain has TRBV30 and TRBJ1-1; 7 bases line up with TRBD1. V was clipped by 1 base and J by 3 bases; unmatched bases: 5. Germline V CDR1 and CDR2: GTSNPN, SVGIG (reference sequence). This CDR3 is 14 amino acids long. CDR3 DNA sequence: TGTGCCTGGAGTGGGGAGACAGGGCACACTGAAGCTTTCTTT. It yields the protein CAWSGETGHTEAFF.

The chain carries TRBV10-3 and TRBJ2-3, with 9 bases fitting TRBD2. The V gene end was trimmed by 7 bases and the J gene end by 3 bases; junction bases not matched to a gene: 14. CDR1 and CDR2 from the germline V gene are ENHRY and SYGVKD. The CDR3 is made up of 17 amino acids. The CDR3 loop reads CAITRHLGGRGTDTQYF. The CDR3 DNA reads TGTGCCATCACCCGCCATCTAGGCGGGAGGGGTACAGATACGCAGTATTTT.

The chain has TRBV11-2 and TRBJ2-7; a possible D gene is TRBD2 (6 bases). This CDR3 has 15 residues. Looked up from germline, CDR1 is SGHAT and CDR2 is FQNNGV. V lost 5 bases, J lost 3 bases, and 17 bases lay in between. The CDR3 loop is CASSSLGAGGYEQYF. Here the CDR3 DNA reads TGTGCCAGCAGCAGCTTGGGCGCCGGGGGCTACGAGCAGTACTTC.

The chain joins TRBV28 to TRBJ2-5, with D unresolved. This CDR3 spans 12 amino acids. Deletions cut 6 bases from V and 5 bases from J, with 10 bases between. Germline-derived CDR1 and CDR2 are MDHEN and SYDVKM. Written as DNA, the CDR3 is TGTGCCAGCAGCCAATCCGGGGAGACCCAGTACTTC. Translated, it gives CASSQSGETQYF.

The chain recombines TRBV7-6 with TRBJ1-1; D may be TRBD1 (5 bases). CDR3 length equals 18 residues. CDR1 SGHVS and CDR2 FNYEAQ come from the germline V gene. Trimming removed 2 bases at V and 4 bases at J, with 23 bases between. The CDR3 here is CASSLSPWGRMGSTEAFF. CDR3 sequence (DNA): TGTGCCAGCAGCTTAAGCCCCTGGGGCCGAATGGGTAGCACTGAAGCTTTCTTT.

This chain connects TRBV5-1 to TRBJ2-3; 7 bases are a match to TRBD2. The length of the CDR3 is 17 residues. With 3 bases clipped from V and 0 bases from J, the junction kept 10 bases outside the gene matches. Germline CDR1 and CDR2: SGHRS and YFSETQ. The CDR3 DNA is TGCGCCAGCAGCTCGGGTCCTTTGGGAGGGAGCACAGATACGCAGTATTTT. It encodes CASSSGPLGGSTDTQYF.